This T cell receptor (beta chain) appears in the sequencing data of a study of molecular identifiers for immune sequencing clone quantification. In germline, CDR1 is SEHNR, CDR2 FQNEAQ (reference sequence). Trimming took 5 bases from V and 6 from J, leaving 23 bases between them. The CDR3 sequence is 16 residues long. This clonotype was counted many times. Antigen: not known. Library preparation followed earlier protocols using designated TCR primers. MiXCR, applied by TCRdb to the PCR reads, yields one record per CDR3 protein. The table includes 300,000 to 400,000 distinct CDR3 sequences, 24% detected once. Study results and limitations: Detectable among one million naive cells, according to reports, was Jurkat TCR RNA spiked in from one cell.

The authors sorted naive CD8 T cells as CD8+CD4-CCR7+CD45RA+. The chain couples TRBV7-9 to TRBJ2-7; perhaps TRBD2 as D (6 bases). The receptor's source is a human donor in good health. Some libraries in this study had Jurkat cell RNA spiked in. The sequenced material came from naive CD8+ T cells from blood, with Jurkat cell RNA spiked in. The subset is: FACS-sorted CD8+CD4-CCR7+CD45RA+ naive T cells. The CDR3 DNA follows: TGTGCCAGCAGCCCAGGCCGGGGACTGCAGGTGATCGAGCAGTACTTC. This sequence encodes CASSPGRGLQVIEQYF.